These 9 T cell receptor beta chains originate from one sample sequenced in a study of blood T cell repertoires in COVID-19. The protocol was immunoSEQ multiplex PCR, while the TCRdb copy is restricted to in-frame clones and leaves out a portion. The table has more than 200,000 clones, around 80% seen once. Input material: peripheral blood. These receptors all stem from a woman of 80 years or more with acute or convalescent COVID-19.

The chain carries TRBV5-4 and TRBJ2-3; the match to TRBD2 covers 10 bases. V trimming: 0 bases; J trimming: 3 bases; junction bases outside the gene matches: 7. This CDR3 region has 17 residues. Germline lookup yields CDR1 SGHNT and CDR2 YYREEE (reference sequence). CDR3 protein: CASSLAGLAGVTDTQYF. DNA of the CDR3: TGTGCCAGCAGCTTGGCCGGCCTAGCGGGGGTAACAGATACGCAGTATTTT.

In DNA form, the CDR3 reads TGTGCCAGCAGCTTAGAGGTCCGAGGAGGAACCGGGGAGCTGTTTTTT. Protein sequence: CASSLEVRGGTGELFF. The chain carries TRBV7-9 and TRBJ2-2, with D maybe TRBD2 (5 bases). The V gene lost 1 base and the J gene lost 5 bases, with 14 bases spanning the gap. This CDR3 is 16 amino acids long. Germline V gene sequence: CDR1 SEHNR, CDR2 FQNEAQ (reference sequence).

The chain couples TRBV28 to TRBJ2-7, with D unresolved. CDR3 length: 11 amino acids. Germline V gene lookup returns CDR1 MDHEN and CDR2 SYDVKM. Between the trimmed V and J ends, which lost 6 bases and 1 base, there was a span of 4 bases. CDR3 sequence: CASSQSYEQYF. In nucleotides, the CDR3 is TGTGCCAGCAGCCAATCCTACGAGCAGTACTTC.

The chain couples TRBV10-3 to TRBJ2-5; D not certain. Trimming removed 2 bases from V and 1 base from J, with 5 bases in between. Germline V lookup: CDR1 ENHRY, CDR2 SYGVKD. This CDR3 has 13 residues. The DNA of the CDR3 is TGTGCCATCAGTGAGGGCTTCCAAGAGACCCAGTACTTC. It encodes CAISEGFQETQYF.

This sequence joins TRBV19 and TRBJ1-2; 8 bases match TRBD1. The CDR3 extends over 16 amino acids. In germline, CDR1 is LNHDA, CDR2 SQIVND (reference sequence). With 10 bases clipped from V and 3 bases from J, the junction kept 16 bases outside the gene matches. CDR3: CATTFQWDRTDYGYTF. In DNA form, the CDR3 reads TGTGCCACCACATTTCAGTGGGACAGGACCGACTATGGCTACACCTTC. The full variable domain, its missing parts supplied by reference TRBV19 and TRBJ1-2, is DGGITQSPKYLFRKEGQNVTLSCEQNLNHDAMYWYRQDPGQGLRLIYYSQIVNDFQKGDIAEGYSVSREKKESFPLTVTSAQKNPTAFYLCATTFQWDRTDYGYTFGSGTRLTVV.

This clone was observed once. The chain employs TRBV4-3 and TRBJ2-1; possible D gene TRBD2, 5 bases. Germline V gene lookup returns CDR1 LGHNA and CDR2 YSLEER. The germline V and J ends were trimmed by 2 bases and 6 bases, with 11 bases remaining between them. CDR3 length: 14 amino acids. CDR3 protein: CASSQSLVGNEQFF. The CDR3 DNA is TGCGCCAGCAGCCAATCACTAGTAGGCAATGAGCAGTTCTTC.

The chain combines TRBV5-8 with TRBJ1-5; TRBD1 agrees at 7 bases. J lost 5 bases, V lost 2 bases, and 7 bases had no gene match. Germline assignment: CDR1 SGHTS and CDR2 YDEGEE. The length of the CDR3 is 15 residues. The chain's CDR3 is CASSFSGQVDQPQHF. As DNA, the CDR3 is TGTGCCAGCAGCTTCAGTGGACAGGTCGATCAGCCCCAGCATTTT.

The rearrangement uses TRBV7-6 and TRBJ1-5; 7 nucleotides agree with TRBD1. Germline V gene data show CDR1 as SGHVS and CDR2 as FNYEAQ. This CDR3 region has 15 residues. Germline trimming cut 2 bases from V and 0 bases from J; bases unmatched to any gene: 1. CDR3 sequence: CASSLTGDSNQPQHF. CDR3 coding DNA: TGTGCCAGCAGCTTAACAGGGGATAGCAATCAGCCCCAGCATTTT.

The rearrangement joins TRBV30 to TRBJ1-5, with 8 bases aligning to TRBD1. The CDR3 spans 16 residues. CDR1 GTSNPN and CDR2 SVGIG come from the germline V gene (reference sequence). V was clipped by 2 bases and J by 6 bases; unmatched bases: 12. The DNA of the CDR3 is TGTGCCTGGAGTTTCGCTGGCGGACAGGGCGGTCAGCCCCAGCATTTT. The encoded protein is CAWSFAGGQGGQPQHF.